This T cell receptor (beta chain) is drawn from a study of shared clonotypes between healthy human individuals. A note on this clone: Antigen: not known.

TCRdb keeps only in-frame clones here, not all; method: immunoSEQ multiplex PCR. The sample lists nearly 2 million clones; about 95% were seen once. The study's findings and limits: A generally larger estimated richness was seen in naive subsets than in memory subsets. The sampled material consisted only of blood, and tissue repertoires are likely to differ.

In the naive CD8 group, cells lacked CD45RO and were positively selected for CCR7, so terminally differentiated effector memory CD45RA+ cells were left out. The CDR3 sequence is 16 residues long. Germline-derived CDR1 and CDR2 are SNHLY and FYNNEI. Trimming removed 3 bases at V and 0 bases at J, with 14 bases between. The V and J genes are TRBV2 and TRBJ1-1; D is unclear. The origin of this receptor is a man aged 18-30 years in good health. Sequencing was carried out using naive CD8+ T cells sorted from blood. The chain's CDR3 is CASSEPMGDMNTEAFF. The CDR3 DNA sequence: TGTGCCAGCAGTGAGCCTATGGGAGACATGAACACTGAAGCTTTCTTT.